Following are 12 T cell receptor beta chains from one sample sequenced in a study of cytomegalovirus exposure and HLA in healthy donors. The PCR ran on 60 Vbeta and 13 Jbeta primers. Profiled with immunoSEQ multiplex PCR; TCRdb holds only in-frame clones, not every one. The sample gives approximately 290,000 clones, about 80% of which show up once; about 0.29% is in the top ten. Input material: PBMCs. The receptors come from a girl aged 2 to 9 in good health and CMV-seronegative.

V usage is TRBV11-2 and J usage is TRBJ1-1, with D possibly TRBD1 on 5 matching bases. This CDR3 comprises 14 residues. The germline gives CDR1 SGHAT, CDR2 FQNNGV. V shed 0 bases and J shed 5 bases, with 10 bases lying between them. The CDR3 nucleotides read TGTGCCAGCAGCTTAGATGGGAGGGGTACTGAAGCTTTCTTT. The encoded protein is CASSLDGRGTEAFF.

This chain links TRBV4-1 with TRBJ1-3; D unresolved. In germline, CDR1 is MGHRA, CDR2 YSYEKL. The length of the CDR3 is 13 residues. V gave up 6 bases and J gave up 7 bases, with 13 bases separating them. CDR3 region: CASSHPRRNTIYF. The CDR3 DNA follows: TGCGCCAGCAGTCACCCCCGGCGGAACACCATATATTTT.

The chain links TRBV28 to TRBJ1-1, with 10 positions matching TRBD1. Germline assignment: CDR1 MDHEN and CDR2 SYDVKM. Trimming cost V 0 bases and J 5 bases; bases outside gene matches: 15. This CDR3 region has 19 residues. The CDR3 region has the DNA TGTGCCAGCAGTTTATGGGGGGGTGGGGGACAGGGGCCACCTACTGAAGCTTTCTTT. Translating gives CASSLWGGGGQGPPTEAFF. Combining the CDR3 with reference TRBV28 and TRBJ1-1 gives the whole variable domain DVKVTQSSRYLVKRTGEKVFLECVQDMDHENMFWYRQDPGLGLRLIYFSYDVKMKEKGDIPEGYSVSREKKERFSLILESASTNQTSMYLCASSLWGGGGQGPPTEAFFGQGTRLTVV.

This clone was counted a single time. This rearrangement joins TRBV27 to TRBJ2-2, with D perhaps TRBD2 (7 bases). Germline V gene sequence: CDR1 MNHEY, CDR2 SMNVEV (reference sequence). Trimming took off 3 bases at V and 3 bases at J, with 11 bases between the two ends. This CDR3 is built from 15 residues. The chain's CDR3 is CASSFGGAYTGELFF. For the CDR3, the DNA is TGTGCCAGCAGTTTTGGGGGGGCATACACCGGGGAGCTGTTTTTT.

The chain is built from TRBV30 and TRBJ2-3; D ambiguous. Trimming stripped 1 base from V and 2 bases from J, with 10 bases between. Germline V gene lookup returns CDR1 GTSNPN and CDR2 SVGIG (reference sequence). This CDR3 has 14 residues. As DNA, the CDR3 is TGTGCCTGGAGTGCATCCCCAGTCACAGATACGCAGTATTTT. Translating gives CAWSASPVTDTQYF.

This clone was observed a handful of times. Other DNA sequences in this specimen translate into the identical CDR3. V gene TRBV29-1 combines with J gene TRBJ2-3; 7 bases map to TRBD1. Germline V lookup: CDR1 SQVTM, CDR2 ANQGSEA. The CDR3 spans 14 residues. V gave up 5 bases and J gave up 0 bases; unmatched junction bases: 5. Written as DNA, the CDR3 is TGCAGCGTTTCGGTGGGACAGAGCACAGATACGCAGTATTTT. Amino acids: CSVSVGQSTDTQYF.

This chain links TRBV18 with TRBJ2-1; 8 bases are a match to TRBD2. V was pared by 3 bases and J by 4 bases, with 11 bases of the junction left unmatched. The CDR3 length is 17 residues. Germline CDR1 and CDR2: KGHSH and LQKENI. In DNA form, the CDR3 reads TGTGCCAGCTCACCCCCCAATAGCGGGACGGGGTACAATGAGCAGTTCTTC. Its protein is CASSPPNSGTGYNEQFF.

The chain links TRBV18 to TRBJ1-3; 8 nucleotides agree with TRBD1. Trimming at V came to 6 bases and at J to 8 bases, leaving 15 bases not matched to a gene. This CDR3 region has 16 residues. The germline V gene has CDR1 KGHSH and CDR2 LQKENI. DNA of the CDR3: TGTGCCAGCTCCCCCGTTGGGGCAGGGGGCAGTTACACCATATATTTT. Amino acids: CASSPVGAGGSYTIYF.

The rearrangement links TRBV7-6 to TRBJ2-1; 9 bases agree with TRBD2. CDR1 and CDR2 from the germline V gene are SGHVS and FNYEAQ. V trimming: 1 base; J trimming: 6 bases; junction bases outside the gene matches: 4. The CDR3 contains 15 residues. The CDR3 DNA follows: TGTGCCAGCAGCTTAGGTCTAGCGGGGAGCAATGAGCAGTTCTTC. It encodes CASSLGLAGSNEQFF.

The rearrangement uses TRBV7-2 and TRBJ1-2; D is perhaps TRBD1 (5 bases). Germline-derived CDR1 and CDR2 are SGHTA and FQGNSA. The CDR3 is made up of 14 amino acids. The V end was cut by 3 bases, the J end by 4 bases, with 12 bases between. CDR3: CASSLFSQAYGYTF. The CDR3 coding sequence is TGTGCCAGCAGCTTGTTTTCACAGGCCTATGGCTACACCTTC. Full variable domain (remainder filled in from reference TRBV7-2 and TRBJ1-2): GAGVSQSPSNKVTEKGKDVELRCDPISGHTALYWYRQSLGQGLEFLIYFQGNSAPDKSGLPSDRFSAERTGGSVSTLTIQRTQQEDSAVYLCASSLFSQAYGYTFGSGTRLTVV.

The chain recombines TRBV19 with TRBJ2-1, with 9 bases that match TRBD1. Unmatched junction bases numbered 15, after V lost 5 bases and J lost 7 bases. The CDR3 is 17 residues long. CDR1 is LNHDA and CDR2 is SQIVND in the germline V gene (reference sequence). CDR3 amino acids: CASSEETGTGRRNEQFF. CDR3 coding DNA: TGTGCCAGTAGTGAAGAAACCGGGACAGGGAGGAGAAATGAGCAGTTCTTC.

The rearrangement uses TRBV19 and TRBJ1-2; 8 bases map to TRBD1. The germline V gene has CDR1 LNHDA and CDR2 SQIVND (reference sequence). V gave up 5 bases and J gave up 6 bases; unmatched junction bases: 14. This CDR3 comprises 16 residues. The CDR3 DNA follows: TGTGCCAGTAGTGTCGATCCAGGGGGCGCCAGGGATGGCTACACCTTC. Its translation: CASSVDPGGARDGYTF.